These T cell receptor beta chains were read from a single sample in a study of blood T cell repertoires in COVID-19. The data were produced by immunoSEQ multiplex PCR, yet TCRdb's version contains in-frame clones alone and is incomplete. The data contain 150,000 to 160,000 clones, roughly nine tenths of them singletons. Sequenced input: peripheral blood. The origin of the receptors is a woman between 35 and 50 years old with acute or convalescent COVID-19. CDR3s leave out the opening cysteine and the closing phenylalanine or tryptophan. Each record gives: V gene, J gene, CDR3 protein.

v_call: TRBV13; j_call: TRBJ2-2; cdr3_aa: ASSQGPGELF
v_call: TRBV30; j_call: TRBJ1-6; cdr3_aa: ALQEDNSPLH
v_call: TRBV4-1; j_call: TRBJ2-3; cdr3_aa: ASSQTGAADTQY
v_call: TRBV7-9; j_call: TRBJ1-4; cdr3_aa: ASSLVGQGEKLF
v_call: TRBV29-1; j_call: TRBJ2-7; cdr3_aa: SGKGAREQY
v_call: TRBV5-1; j_call: TRBJ2-7; cdr3_aa: ASSLDYGTGSSEQY
v_call: TRBV7-8; j_call: TRBJ1-1; cdr3_aa: ASSSTLSEQNTEAF
v_call: TRBV10-3; j_call: TRBJ2-3; cdr3_aa: AISETILAGAQGTQY
v_call: TRBV9; j_call: TRBJ2-2; cdr3_aa: ASSGGGVTGELF
v_call: TRBV5-8; j_call: TRBJ2-5; cdr3_aa: ASSLSLSGQGEKETQY
v_call: TRBV6-5; j_call: TRBJ1-2; cdr3_aa: ASSPGQGGYGYT